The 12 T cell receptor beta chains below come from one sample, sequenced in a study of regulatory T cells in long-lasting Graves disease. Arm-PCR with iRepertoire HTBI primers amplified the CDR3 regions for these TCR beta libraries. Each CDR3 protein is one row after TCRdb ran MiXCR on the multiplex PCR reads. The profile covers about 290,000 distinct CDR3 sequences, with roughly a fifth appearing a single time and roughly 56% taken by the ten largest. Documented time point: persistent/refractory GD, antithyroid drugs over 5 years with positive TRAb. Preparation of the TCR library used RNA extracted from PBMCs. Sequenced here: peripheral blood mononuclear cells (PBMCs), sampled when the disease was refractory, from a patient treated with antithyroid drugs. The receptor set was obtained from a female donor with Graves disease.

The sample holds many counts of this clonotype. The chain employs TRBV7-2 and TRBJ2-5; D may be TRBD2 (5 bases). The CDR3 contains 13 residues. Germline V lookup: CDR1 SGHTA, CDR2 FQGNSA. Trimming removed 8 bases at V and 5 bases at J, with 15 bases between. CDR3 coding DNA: TGTGCCAGCCAAGACTACGTTAGGGAGACCCAGTACTTC. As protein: CASQDYVRETQYF.

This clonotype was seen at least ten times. CDR3 DNA: TGTGCCACCAGTTCGACTAGCGGGCACCAAGAGACCCAGTACTTC. It translates to CATSSTSGHQETQYF. The rearrangement joins TRBV15 to TRBJ2-5; TRBD2 agrees at 10 bases. The ends lost 6 bases at V and 0 bases at J; junction bases unmatched: 4. This CDR3 contains 15 residues. Germline values: CDR1 LNHNV, CDR2 YYDKDF (reference sequence). Combining the CDR3 with reference TRBV15 and TRBJ2-5 gives the whole variable domain DAMVIQNPRYQVTQFGKPVTLSCSQTLNHNVMYWYQQKSSQAPKLLFHYYDKDFNNEADTPDNFQSRRPNTSFCFLDIRSPGLGDTAMYLCATSSTSGHQETQYFGPGTRLLVL.

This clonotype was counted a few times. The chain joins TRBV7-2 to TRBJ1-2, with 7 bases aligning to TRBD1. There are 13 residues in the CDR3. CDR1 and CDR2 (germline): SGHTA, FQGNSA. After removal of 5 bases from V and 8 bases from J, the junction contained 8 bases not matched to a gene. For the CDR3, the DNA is TGTGCCAGCAGCGTTACAGGGGCACGCGGCTACACCTTC. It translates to CASSVTGARGYTF.

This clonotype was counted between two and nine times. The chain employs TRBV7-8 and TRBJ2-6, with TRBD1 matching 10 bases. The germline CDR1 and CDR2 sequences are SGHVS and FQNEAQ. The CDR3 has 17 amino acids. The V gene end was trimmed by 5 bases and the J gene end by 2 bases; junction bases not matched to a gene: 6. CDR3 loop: CASSSRDRGAGANVLTF. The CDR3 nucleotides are TGTGCCAGCAGCAGCCGGGACAGGGGCGCTGGGGCCAACGTCCTGACTTTC.

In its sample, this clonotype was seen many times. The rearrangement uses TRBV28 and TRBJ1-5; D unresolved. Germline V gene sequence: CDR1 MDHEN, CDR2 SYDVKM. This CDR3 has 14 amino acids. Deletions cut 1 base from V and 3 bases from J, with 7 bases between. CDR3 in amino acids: CASSLYGSNQPQHF. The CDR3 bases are TGTGCCAGCAGTTTATATGGGTCCAATCAGCCCCAGCATTTT.

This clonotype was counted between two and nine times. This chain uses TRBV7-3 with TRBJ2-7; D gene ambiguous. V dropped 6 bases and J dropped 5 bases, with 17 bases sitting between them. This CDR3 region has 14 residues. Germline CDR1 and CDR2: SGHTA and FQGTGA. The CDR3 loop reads CASSTETGPNEQYF. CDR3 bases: TGTGCCAGCAGTACAGAGACGGGTCCCAACGAGCAGTACTTC.

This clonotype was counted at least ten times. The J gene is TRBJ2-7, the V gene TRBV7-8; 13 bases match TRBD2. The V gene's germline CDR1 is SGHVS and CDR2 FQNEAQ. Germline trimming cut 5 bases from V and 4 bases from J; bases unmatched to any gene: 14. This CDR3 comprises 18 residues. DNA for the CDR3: TGTGCCAGCAGCCGGCAACTAGCGGGAGGGGGGGAACCTTACGAGCAGTACTTC. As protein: CASSRQLAGGGEPYEQYF. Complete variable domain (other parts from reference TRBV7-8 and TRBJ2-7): GAGVSQSPRYKVAKRGQDVALRCDPISGHVSLFWYQQALGQGPEFLTYFQNEAQLDKSGLPSDRFFAERPEGSVSTLKIQRTQQEDSAVYLCASSRQLAGGGEPYEQYFGPGTRLTVT.

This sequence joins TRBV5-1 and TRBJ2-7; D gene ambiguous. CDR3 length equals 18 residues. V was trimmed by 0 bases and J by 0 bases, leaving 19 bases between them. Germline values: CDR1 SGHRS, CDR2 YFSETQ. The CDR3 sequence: CASSLDSGGRFSSYEQYF. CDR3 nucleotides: TGCGCCAGCAGCTTGGACTCGGGCGGAAGATTCAGCTCCTACGAGCAGTACTTC. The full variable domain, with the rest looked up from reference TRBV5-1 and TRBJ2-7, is KAGVTQTPRYLIKTRGQQVTLSCSPISGHRSVSWYQQTPGQGLQFLFEYFSETQRNKGNFPGRFSGRQFSNSRSEMNVSTLELGDSALYLCASSLDSGGRFSSYEQYFGPGTRLTVT.

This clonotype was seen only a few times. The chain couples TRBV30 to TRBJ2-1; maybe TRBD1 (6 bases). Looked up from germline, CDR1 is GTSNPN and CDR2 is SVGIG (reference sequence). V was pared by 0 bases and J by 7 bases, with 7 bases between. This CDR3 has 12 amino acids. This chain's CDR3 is CAWSVQGNEQFF. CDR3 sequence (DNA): TGTGCCTGGAGTGTACAGGGAAATGAGCAGTTCTTC.

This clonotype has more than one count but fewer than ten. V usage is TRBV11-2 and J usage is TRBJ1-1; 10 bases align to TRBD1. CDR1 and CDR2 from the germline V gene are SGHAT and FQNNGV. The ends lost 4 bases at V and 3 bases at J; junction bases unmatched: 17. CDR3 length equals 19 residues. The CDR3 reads CASSSGQGRSVSMDTEAFF. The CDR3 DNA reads TGTGCCAGCAGCTCGGGACAGGGGAGGTCTGTTTCGATGGACACTGAAGCTTTCTTT.

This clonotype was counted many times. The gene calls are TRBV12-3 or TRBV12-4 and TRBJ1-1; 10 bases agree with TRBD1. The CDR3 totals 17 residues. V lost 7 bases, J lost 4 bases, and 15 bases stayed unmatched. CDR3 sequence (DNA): TGTGCCAGCATTCCGGGGACAGGGGCTGGGTCGGGCACTGAAGCTTTCTTT. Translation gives CASIPGTGAGSGTEAFF.

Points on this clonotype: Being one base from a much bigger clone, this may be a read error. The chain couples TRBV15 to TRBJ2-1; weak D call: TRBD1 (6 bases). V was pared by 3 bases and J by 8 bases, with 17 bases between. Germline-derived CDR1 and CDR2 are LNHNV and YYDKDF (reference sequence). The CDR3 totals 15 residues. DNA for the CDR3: TGTGCCACCAGCAGGGTTGGCAGGGGCGGCGATGAGCAGTTCTTC. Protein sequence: CATSRVGRGGDEQFF.